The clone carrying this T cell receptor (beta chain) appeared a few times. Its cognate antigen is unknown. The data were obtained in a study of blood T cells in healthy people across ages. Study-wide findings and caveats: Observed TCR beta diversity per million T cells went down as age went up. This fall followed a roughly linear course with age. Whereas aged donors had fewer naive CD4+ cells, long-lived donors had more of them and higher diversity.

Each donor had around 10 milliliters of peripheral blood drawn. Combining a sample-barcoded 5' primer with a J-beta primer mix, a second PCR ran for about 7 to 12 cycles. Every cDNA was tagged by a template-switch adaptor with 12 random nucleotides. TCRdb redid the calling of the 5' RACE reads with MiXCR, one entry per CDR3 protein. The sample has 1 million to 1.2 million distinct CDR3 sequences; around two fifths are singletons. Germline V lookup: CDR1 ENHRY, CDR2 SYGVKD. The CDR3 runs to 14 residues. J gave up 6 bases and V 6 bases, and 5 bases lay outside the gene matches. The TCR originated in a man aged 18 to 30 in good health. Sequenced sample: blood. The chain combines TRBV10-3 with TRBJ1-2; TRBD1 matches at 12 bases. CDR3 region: CAISGTGGFDGYTF. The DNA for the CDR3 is TGTGCCATCAGCGGGACAGGGGGCTTCGATGGCTACACCTTC.